Given below is one T cell receptor beta chain in context. Germline V lookup: CDR1 ENHRY, CDR2 SYGVKD. CDR3 length equals 17 residues. The V segment lost 2 bases and the J segment 7 bases; nucleotides outside the gene matches: 11. The source of the sample is a study of technical replicates of blood from a few donors. The repertoire was sequenced with immunoSEQ multiplex PCR; TCRdb's copy has only in-frame clones and lacks some. Here the sample spans more than 80,000 clones, under 97% being singletons. This chain connects TRBV10-3 to TRBJ1-2, with TRBD1 matching 12 bases. The sequenced material came from T cells isolated from PBMCs. This clonotype originated in a human donor in good health. The CDR3 loop reads CAISEGTPGQGAIGYTF. In DNA form, the CDR3 reads TGTGCCATCAGTGAGGGGACACCGGGACAGGGGGCGATTGGCTACACCTTC.